This TCR beta chain came from a study of T cell responses to AZD1222 COVID-19 vaccine. On the study more broadly: Second-dose recipients at about 4 or about 12 weeks were treated as one pooled group.

As to this clone: Its antigen is undetermined.

Study-wide results and caveats: Across the whole spike, CD4 TCRs peaked at regions 160-218 and 743-854.

Assay: immunoSEQ multiplex PCR; the TCRdb copy retains only in-frame clones and omits some. This sample has about 130,000 clones; more than 80% occur once, and the top ten carry 1.5% to 1.8%. The CDR3 spans 15 residues. After removal of 10 bases from V and 4 bases from J, the junction contained 10 bases not matched to a gene. The germline CDR1 and CDR2 sequences are MDHEN and SYDVKM. J is TRBJ1-4 and V is TRBV28, with 9 bases aligning to TRBD1. This TCR derives from an adult in good health. Specimen: peripheral blood, collected on day 0 of AZD1222 vaccination. CDR3 sequence (DNA): TGTGCCACCCGACAGGGGGGGAATTATAATGAAAAACTGTTTTTT. This codes for CATRQGGNYNEKLFF.